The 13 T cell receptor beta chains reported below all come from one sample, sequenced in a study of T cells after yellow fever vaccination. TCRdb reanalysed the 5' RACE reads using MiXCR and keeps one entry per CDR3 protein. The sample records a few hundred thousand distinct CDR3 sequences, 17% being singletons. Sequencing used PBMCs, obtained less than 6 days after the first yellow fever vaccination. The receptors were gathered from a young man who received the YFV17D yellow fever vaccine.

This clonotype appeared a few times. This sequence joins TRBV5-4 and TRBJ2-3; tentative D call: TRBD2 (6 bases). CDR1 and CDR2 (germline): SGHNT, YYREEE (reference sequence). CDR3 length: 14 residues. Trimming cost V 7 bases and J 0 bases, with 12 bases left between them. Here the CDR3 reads CASATRESTDTQYF. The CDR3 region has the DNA TGTGCCAGCGCGACTAGGGAGAGCACAGATACGCAGTATTTT.

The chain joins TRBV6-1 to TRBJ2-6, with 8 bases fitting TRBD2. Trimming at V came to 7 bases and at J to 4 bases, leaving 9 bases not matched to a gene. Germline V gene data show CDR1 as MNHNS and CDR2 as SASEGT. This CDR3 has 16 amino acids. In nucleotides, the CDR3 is TGTGCCAGCACTGACCGCGGGGGGCCCGGGGCCAACGTCCTGACTTTC. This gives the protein CASTDRGGPGANVLTF.

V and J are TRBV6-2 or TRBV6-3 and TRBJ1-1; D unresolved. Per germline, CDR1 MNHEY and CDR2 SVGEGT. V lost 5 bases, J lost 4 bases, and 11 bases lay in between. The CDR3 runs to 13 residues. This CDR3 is CASSPFGGTEAFF. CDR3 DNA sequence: TGTGCCAGCAGTCCCTTCGGCGGCACTGAAGCTTTCTTT.

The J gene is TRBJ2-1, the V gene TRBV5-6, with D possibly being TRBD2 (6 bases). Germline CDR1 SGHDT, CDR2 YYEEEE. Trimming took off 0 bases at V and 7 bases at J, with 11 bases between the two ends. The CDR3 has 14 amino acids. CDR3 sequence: CASSLASVSNEQFF. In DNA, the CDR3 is TGTGCCAGCAGCTTGGCTAGCGTGTCAAATGAGCAGTTCTTC. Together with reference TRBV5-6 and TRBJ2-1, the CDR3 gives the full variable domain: DAGVTQSPTHLIKTRGQQVTLRCSPKSGHDTVSWYQQALGQGPQFIFQYYEEEERQRGNFPDRFSGHQFPNYSSELNVNALLLGDSALYLCASSLASVSNEQFFGPGTRLTVL.

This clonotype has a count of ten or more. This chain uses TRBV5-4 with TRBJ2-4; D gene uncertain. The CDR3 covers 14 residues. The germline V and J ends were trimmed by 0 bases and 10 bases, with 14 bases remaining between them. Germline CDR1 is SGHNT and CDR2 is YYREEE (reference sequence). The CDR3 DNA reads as TGTGCCAGCAGCTTGGGGCTAGACACTTCTATTCAGTACTTC. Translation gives CASSLGLDTSIQYF. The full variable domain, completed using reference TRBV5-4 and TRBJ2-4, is ETGVTQSPTHLIKTRGQQVTLRCSSQSGHNTVSWYQQALGQGPQFIFQYYREEENGRGNFPPRFSGLQFPNYSSELNVNALELDDSALYLCASSLGLDTSIQYFGAGTRLSVL.

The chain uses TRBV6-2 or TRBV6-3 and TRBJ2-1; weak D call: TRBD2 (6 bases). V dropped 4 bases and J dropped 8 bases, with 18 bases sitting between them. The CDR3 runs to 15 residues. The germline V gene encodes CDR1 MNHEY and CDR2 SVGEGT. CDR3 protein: CASSLPGTFAHEQFF. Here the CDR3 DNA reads TGTGCCAGCAGTTTACCCGGGACTTTCGCCCATGAGCAGTTCTTC.

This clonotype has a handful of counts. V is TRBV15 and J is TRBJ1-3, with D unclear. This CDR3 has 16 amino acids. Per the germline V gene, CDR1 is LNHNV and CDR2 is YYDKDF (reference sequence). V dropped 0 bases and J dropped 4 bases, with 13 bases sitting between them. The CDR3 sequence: CATSREGRGRGNTIYF. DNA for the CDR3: TGTGCCACCAGCAGAGAAGGACGGGGAAGGGGAAACACCATATATTTT. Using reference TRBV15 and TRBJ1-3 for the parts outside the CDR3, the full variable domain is DAMVIQNPRYQVTQFGKPVTLSCSQTLNHNVMYWYQQKSSQAPKLLFHYYDKDFNNEADTPDNFQSRRPNTSFCFLDIRSPGLGDTAMYLCATSREGRGRGNTIYFGEGSWLTVV.

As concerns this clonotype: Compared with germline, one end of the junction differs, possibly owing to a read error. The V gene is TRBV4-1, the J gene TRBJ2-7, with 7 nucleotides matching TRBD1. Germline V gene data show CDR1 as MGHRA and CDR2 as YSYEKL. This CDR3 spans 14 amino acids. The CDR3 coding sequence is TGCGCCAGCAGAAGAGGGGGCGTCGTGGACGAGCACTACTTC. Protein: CASRRGGVVDEHYF.

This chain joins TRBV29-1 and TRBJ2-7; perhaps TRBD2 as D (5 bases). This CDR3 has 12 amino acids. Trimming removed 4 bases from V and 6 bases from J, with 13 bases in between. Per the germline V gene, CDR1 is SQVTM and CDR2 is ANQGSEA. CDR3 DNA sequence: TGCAGCGTTGGGGCCCCCCGGGGCGAGCAGTACTTC. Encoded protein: CSVGAPRGEQYF.

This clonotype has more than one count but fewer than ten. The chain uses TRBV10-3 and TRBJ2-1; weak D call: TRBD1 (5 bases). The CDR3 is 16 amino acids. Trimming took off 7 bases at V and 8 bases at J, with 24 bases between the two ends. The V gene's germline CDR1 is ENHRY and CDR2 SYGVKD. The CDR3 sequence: CAIKPFVQSGKDEQFF. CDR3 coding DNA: TGTGCCATCAAACCGTTCGTACAGTCAGGGAAAGATGAGCAGTTCTTC.

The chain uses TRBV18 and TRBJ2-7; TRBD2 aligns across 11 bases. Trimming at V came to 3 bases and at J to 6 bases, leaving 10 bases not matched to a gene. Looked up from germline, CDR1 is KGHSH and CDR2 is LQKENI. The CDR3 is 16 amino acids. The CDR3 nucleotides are TGTGCCAGCTCACCGGCCCTAGCGGGGGGAAATGGCGAGCAGTACTTC. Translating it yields CASSPALAGGNGEQYF.

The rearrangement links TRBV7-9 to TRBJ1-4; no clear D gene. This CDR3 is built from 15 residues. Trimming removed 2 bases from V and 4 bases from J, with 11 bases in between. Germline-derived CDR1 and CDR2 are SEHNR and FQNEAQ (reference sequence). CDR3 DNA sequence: TGTGCCAGCAGCTTACTGGTGGTCGGTAATGAAAAACTGTTTTTT. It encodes CASSLLVVGNEKLFF.

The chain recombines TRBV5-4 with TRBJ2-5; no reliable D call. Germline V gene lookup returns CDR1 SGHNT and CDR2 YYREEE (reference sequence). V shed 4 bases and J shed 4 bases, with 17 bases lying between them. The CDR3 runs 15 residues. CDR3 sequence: CASSTGSITRETQYF. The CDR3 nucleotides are TGTGCCAGCAGCACCGGGTCCATCACCCGAGAGACCCAGTACTTC.